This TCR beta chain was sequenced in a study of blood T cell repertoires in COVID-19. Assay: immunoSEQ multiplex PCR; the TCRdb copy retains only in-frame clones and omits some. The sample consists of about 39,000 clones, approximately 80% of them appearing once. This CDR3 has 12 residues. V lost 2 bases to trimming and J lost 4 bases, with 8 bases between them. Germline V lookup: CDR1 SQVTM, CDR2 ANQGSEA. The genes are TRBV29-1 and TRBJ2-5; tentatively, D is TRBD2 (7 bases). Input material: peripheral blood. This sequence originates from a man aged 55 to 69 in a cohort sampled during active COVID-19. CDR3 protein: CSVERGAETQYF. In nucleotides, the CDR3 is TGCAGCGTTGAACGGGGGGCAGAGACCCAGTACTTC.